Each of the 15 T cell receptor beta chains below was sequenced from the same sample in a study of cytomegalovirus exposure and HLA in healthy donors listed by TCRdb under 2017. Library preparation used the immunoSEQ multiplex PCR assay. The multiplex PCR relied on a mix of 60 forward primers for TCR Vbeta segments and 13 reverse primers for TCR Jbeta segments. The table was pulled from immuneACCESS by TCRdb, which kept in-frame rearrangements only. Such tables lose some clones; where checked, under half of the loss comes from unresolved V genes, and the rest has no known cause. This sample is represented by more than 130,000 clones; around 77% of them were singletons. The ten largest clones add up to under 2.5% of the sample. Sequencing used PBMCs. The receptors stem from a man aged 30 to 39 in good health and CMV-seronegative.

This chain joins TRBV4-1 and TRBJ1-1; TRBD1 agrees at 7 bases. Germline CDR1 reads MGHRA; CDR2 reads YSYEKL. The CDR3 has 17 residues. With 4 bases clipped from V and 0 bases from J, the junction kept 11 bases outside the gene matches. CDR3 coding DNA: TGCGCCAGCAGCCCACTGGAAGGGGGCGGTCTGAACACTGAAGCTTTCTTT. It specifies CASSPLEGGGLNTEAFF.

The chain recombines TRBV18 with TRBJ2-7, with TRBD1 matching over 10 bases. This CDR3 spans 15 amino acids. The germline CDR1 and CDR2 sequences are KGHSH and LQKENI. Trimming at V came to 3 bases and at J to 4 bases, leaving 6 bases not matched to a gene. As DNA, the CDR3 is TGTGCCAGCTCACCGACAGGGGGCATCTTATACGAGCAGTACTTC. Residues: CASSPTGGILYEQYF.

The chain links TRBV5-4 to TRBJ1-2; D may be TRBD1 (5 bases). The CDR3 runs to 14 residues. Germline-derived CDR1 and CDR2 are SGHNT and YYREEE (reference sequence). V lost 4 bases and J lost 5, with 15 bases in between. The CDR3 loop reads CASSPVAGGYGYTF. CDR3 in DNA: TGTGCCAGCAGCCCAGTAGCCGGGGGGTATGGCTACACCTTC.

The V gene is TRBV10-3, the J gene TRBJ2-2; weak D call: TRBD2 (6 bases). CDR1 is ENHRY, CDR2 SYGVKD, per germline. CDR3 size: 14 residues. Trimming stripped 8 bases from V and 1 base from J, with 11 bases between. CDR3 residues: CAIRRDVNTGELFF. CDR3 bases: TGTGCCATCCGGCGGGACGTGAACACCGGGGAGCTGTTTTTT.

CDR3 coding DNA: TGTGCCAGCAGTCAACAGGGGGCGCGCGGCACTGAAGCTTTCTTT. Translated: CASSQQGARGTEAFF. The J gene is TRBJ1-1, the V gene TRBV6-5; TRBD1 matches at 9 bases. The CDR3 extends over 15 amino acids. Unmatched junction bases numbered 8, after V lost 5 bases and J lost 4 bases. Germline-derived CDR1 and CDR2 are MNHEY and SVGAGI.

The chain uses TRBV28 and TRBJ1-5, with 7 bases that match TRBD1. This CDR3 is built from 15 residues. V gave up 1 base and J gave up 6 bases; unmatched junction bases: 6. The germline gives CDR1 MDHEN, CDR2 SYDVKM. The DNA for the CDR3 is TGTGCCAGCAGTTTATTTGTACAGGGGATTCAGCCCCAGCATTTT. Protein sequence: CASSLFVQGIQPQHF.

The V gene is TRBV7-6, the J gene TRBJ2-2; TRBD2 might be the D (6 bases). Per the germline V gene, CDR1 is SGHVS and CDR2 is FNYEAQ. The CDR3 sequence is 16 residues long. V was clipped by 4 bases and J by 5 bases, with 17 bases between them. The CDR3 bases are TGTGCCAGCAGCTCCTCCGTGGGGGGAGTGACCGGGGAGCTGTTTTTT. Encoded protein: CASSSSVGGVTGELFF.

This chain connects TRBV19 to TRBJ1-2; D unclear. In germline, CDR1 is LNHDA, CDR2 SQIVND (reference sequence). The CDR3 loop spans 15 amino acids. Trimming removed 5 bases at V and 5 bases at J, with 18 bases between. The CDR3 loop reads CASSFHLTRRYGYTF. The CDR3 DNA sequence: TGTGCCAGTAGTTTCCACCTTACCCGGAGGTATGGCTACACCTTC.

The genes are TRBV19 and TRBJ1-1; D not resolved. V shed 5 bases and J shed 4 bases, with 14 bases lying between them. This CDR3 comprises 14 residues. Germline V CDR1 and CDR2: LNHDA, SQIVND (reference sequence). CDR3 sequence: CASSFRGSVTEAFF. The DNA of the CDR3 is TGTGCCAGTAGTTTCCGGGGATCGGTCACTGAAGCTTTCTTT.

The V and J genes are TRBV6-6 and TRBJ1-1, with 10 bases lining up with TRBD1. Germline trimming cut 2 bases from V and 0 bases from J; bases unmatched to any gene: 3. CDR1 is MNHNY and CDR2 is SVGAGI in the germline V gene (reference sequence). The CDR3 spans 16 residues. CDR3 bases: TGTGCCAGCAGTTACGGGACAGGGGCCATGAACACTGAAGCTTTCTTT. Protein: CASSYGTGAMNTEAFF.

This chain uses TRBV28 with TRBJ1-5, with TRBD1 matching 9 bases. The CDR3 runs 14 residues. The V segment lost 6 bases and the J segment 6 bases; nucleotides outside the gene matches: 6. Looked up from germline, CDR1 is MDHEN and CDR2 is SYDVKM. Here the CDR3 reads CASRWTGVGQPQHF. The CDR3 DNA sequence: TGTGCCAGCAGATGGACAGGGGTCGGTCAGCCCCAGCATTTT.

This clone appeared once. The chain employs TRBV7-2 and TRBJ2-3; TRBD2 might be the D (5 bases). The germline CDR1 and CDR2 sequences are SGHTA and FQGNSA. V lost 5 bases and J 4 bases, leaving 13 bases between the germline ends. This CDR3 spans 14 amino acids. In nucleotides, the CDR3 is TGTGCCAGCAGCCTGGCGGGCGTCGCAGATACGCAGTATTTT. This sequence encodes CASSLAGVADTQYF.

This chain connects TRBV6-5 to TRBJ2-1; D is uncertain. Trimming took off 6 bases at V and 4 bases at J, with 7 bases between the two ends. In germline, CDR1 is MNHEY, CDR2 SVGAGI. CDR3 length: 12 amino acids. CDR3 sequence (DNA): TGTGCCAGCAGAACCACATACAATGAGCAGTTCTTC. Translation gives CASRTTYNEQFF.

The J gene is TRBJ1-2, the V gene TRBV28; tentative D call: TRBD1 (5 bases). There are 14 residues in the CDR3. CDR1 is MDHEN and CDR2 is SYDVKM in the germline V gene. V lost 5 bases, J lost 8 bases, and 18 bases lay in between. This chain's CDR3 is CASSLGQGSLGYTF. The CDR3 bases are TGTGCCAGCAGTCTAGGGCAGGGAAGTCTCGGCTACACCTTC.

The chain employs TRBV6-1 and TRBJ2-2; TRBD2 agrees at 13 bases. This CDR3 comprises 15 residues. Losses at the gene ends were 6 bases for V and 7 bases for J; bases not matched to a gene: 5. The germline V gene has CDR1 MNHNS and CDR2 SASEGT. The DNA of the CDR3 is TGTGCCAGCAGAGGACTAGCGGGAGTGGTCGGGGAGCTGTTTTTT. This gives the protein CASRGLAGVVGELFF.